This T cell receptor beta chain was found in a study of technical replicates of blood from several donors. There are 15 residues in the CDR3. V trimming: 4 bases; J trimming: 3 bases; junction bases outside the gene matches: 7. Germline lookup yields CDR1 LGHNA and CDR2 YNFKEQ. Assay: immunoSEQ multiplex PCR; the TCRdb copy retains only in-frame clones and omits some. The sample carries just under 60,000 clones, about 94% recorded once. The sequence was collected from a human donor in good health. Some clones in this sample may be carry-over from other donors' samples. V is TRBV4-2 and J is TRBJ1-2, with 8 bases aligning to TRBD1. The material sequenced was PBMCs. CDR3 DNA: TGTGCCAGCAGCCGCGGACAGGGTCCCTACTATGGCTACACCTTC. Translating it yields CASSRGQGPYYGYTF.